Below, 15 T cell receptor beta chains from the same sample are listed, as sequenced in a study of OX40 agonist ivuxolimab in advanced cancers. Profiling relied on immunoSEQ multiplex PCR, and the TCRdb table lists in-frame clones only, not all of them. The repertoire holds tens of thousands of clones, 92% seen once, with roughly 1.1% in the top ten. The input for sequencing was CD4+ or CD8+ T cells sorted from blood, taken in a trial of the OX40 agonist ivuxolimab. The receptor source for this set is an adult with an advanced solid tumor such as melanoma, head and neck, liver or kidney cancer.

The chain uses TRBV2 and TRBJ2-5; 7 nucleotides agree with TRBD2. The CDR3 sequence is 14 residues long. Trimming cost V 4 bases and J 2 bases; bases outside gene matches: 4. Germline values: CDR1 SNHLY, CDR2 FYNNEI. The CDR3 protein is CASSGRGGQETQYF. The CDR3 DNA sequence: TGTGCCAGCAGTGGTCGGGGAGGGCAAGAGACCCAGTACTTC.

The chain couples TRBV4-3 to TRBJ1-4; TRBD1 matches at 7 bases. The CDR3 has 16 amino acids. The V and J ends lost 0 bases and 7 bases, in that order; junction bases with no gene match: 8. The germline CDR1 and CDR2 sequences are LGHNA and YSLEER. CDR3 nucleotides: TGCGCCAGCAGCCAAGATAGAGGGGGCATCGGTGAAAAACTGTTTTTT. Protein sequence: CASSQDRGGIGEKLFF.

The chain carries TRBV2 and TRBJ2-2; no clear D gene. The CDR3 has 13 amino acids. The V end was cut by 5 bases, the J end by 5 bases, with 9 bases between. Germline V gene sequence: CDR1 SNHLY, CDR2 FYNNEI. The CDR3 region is CASSFERTGELFF. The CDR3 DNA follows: TGTGCCAGCAGTTTTGAGAGGACCGGGGAGCTGTTTTTT.

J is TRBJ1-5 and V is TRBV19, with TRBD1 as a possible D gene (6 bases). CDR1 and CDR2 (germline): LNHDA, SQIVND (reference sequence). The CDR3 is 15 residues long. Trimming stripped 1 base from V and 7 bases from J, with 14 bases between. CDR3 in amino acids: CASSIGGGAGQPQHF. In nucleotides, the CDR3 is TGTGCCAGTAGTATAGGTGGGGGGGCAGGGCAGCCCCAGCATTTT.

CDR3 amino acids: CASSRTGGIGELFF. The CDR3 coding sequence is TGTGCCAGCAGTCGGACAGGGGGGATCGGGGAGCTGTTTTTT. V and J are TRBV27 and TRBJ2-2; 10 bases align to TRBD1. CDR1 and CDR2 (germline): MNHEY, SMNVEV (reference sequence). The CDR3 is 14 residues long. V was clipped by 5 bases and J by 7 bases; unmatched bases: 4.

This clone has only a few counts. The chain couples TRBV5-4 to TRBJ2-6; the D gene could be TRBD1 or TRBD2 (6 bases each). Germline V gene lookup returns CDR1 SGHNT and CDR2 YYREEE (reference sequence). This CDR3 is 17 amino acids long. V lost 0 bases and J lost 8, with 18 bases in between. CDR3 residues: CASSLGGAVARTNVLTF. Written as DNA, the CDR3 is TGTGCCAGCAGCTTGGGGGGGGCTGTCGCTAGGACCAACGTCCTGACTTTC.

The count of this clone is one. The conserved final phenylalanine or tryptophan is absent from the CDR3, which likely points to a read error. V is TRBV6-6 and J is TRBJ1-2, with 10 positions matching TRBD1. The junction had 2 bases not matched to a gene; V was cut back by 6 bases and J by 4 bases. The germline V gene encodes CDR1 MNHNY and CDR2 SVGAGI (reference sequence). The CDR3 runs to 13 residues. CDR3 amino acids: CASSWTGGYGYTL. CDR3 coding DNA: TGTGCCAGCAGCTGGACAGGGGGCTATGGCTACACCCTC.

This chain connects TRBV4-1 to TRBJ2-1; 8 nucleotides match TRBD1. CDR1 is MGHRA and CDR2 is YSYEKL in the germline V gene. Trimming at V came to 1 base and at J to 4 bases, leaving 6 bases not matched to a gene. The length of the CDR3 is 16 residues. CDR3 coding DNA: TGCGCCAGCAGCCAAGCTGGACAGGGTAGTTACAATGAGCAGTTCTTC. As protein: CASSQAGQGSYNEQFF.

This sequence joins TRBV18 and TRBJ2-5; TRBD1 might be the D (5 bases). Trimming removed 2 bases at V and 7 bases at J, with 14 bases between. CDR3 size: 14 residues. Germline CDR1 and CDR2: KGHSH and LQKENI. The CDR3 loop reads CASSPGALYWTQYF. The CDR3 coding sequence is TGTGCCAGCTCACCAGGGGCTCTATATTGGACCCAGTACTTC.

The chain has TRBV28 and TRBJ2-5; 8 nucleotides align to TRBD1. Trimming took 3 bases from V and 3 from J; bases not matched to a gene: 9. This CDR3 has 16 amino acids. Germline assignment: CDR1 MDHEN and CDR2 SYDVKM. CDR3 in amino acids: CASSLWARTGKETQYF. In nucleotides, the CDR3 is TGTGCCAGCAGTTTGTGGGCGAGGACAGGGAAAGAGACCCAGTACTTC.

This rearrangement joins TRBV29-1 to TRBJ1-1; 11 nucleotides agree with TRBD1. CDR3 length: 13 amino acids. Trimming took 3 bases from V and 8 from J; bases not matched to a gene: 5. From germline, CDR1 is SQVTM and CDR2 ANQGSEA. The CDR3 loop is CSVDGQGAKEAFF. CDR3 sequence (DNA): TGCAGCGTTGACGGACAGGGGGCAAAGGAAGCTTTCTTT.

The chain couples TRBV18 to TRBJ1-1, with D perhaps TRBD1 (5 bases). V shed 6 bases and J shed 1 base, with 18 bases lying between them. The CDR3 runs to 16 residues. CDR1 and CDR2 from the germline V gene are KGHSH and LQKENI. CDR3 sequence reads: CASSPYITGGNTEAFF. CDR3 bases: TGTGCCAGCTCCCCTTATATAACGGGGGGGAACACTGAAGCTTTCTTT.

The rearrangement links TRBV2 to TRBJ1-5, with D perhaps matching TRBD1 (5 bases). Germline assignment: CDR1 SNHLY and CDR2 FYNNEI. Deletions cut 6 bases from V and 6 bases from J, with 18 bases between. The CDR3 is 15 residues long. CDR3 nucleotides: TGTGCCAGCAGGCCCGGGACTTTCATGGGTCAGCCCCAGCATTTT. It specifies CASRPGTFMGQPQHF.

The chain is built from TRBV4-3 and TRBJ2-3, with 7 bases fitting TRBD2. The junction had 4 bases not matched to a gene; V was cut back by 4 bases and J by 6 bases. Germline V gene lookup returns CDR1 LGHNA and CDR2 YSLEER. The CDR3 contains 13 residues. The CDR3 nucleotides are TGCGCCAGCAGCCGGGACTATTCGGATACGCAGTATTTT. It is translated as CASSRDYSDTQYF.

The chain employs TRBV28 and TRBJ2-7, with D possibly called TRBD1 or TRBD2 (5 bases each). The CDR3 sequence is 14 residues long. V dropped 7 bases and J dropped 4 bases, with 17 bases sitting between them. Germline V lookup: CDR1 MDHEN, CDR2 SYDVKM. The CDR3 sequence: CASTPSRDAYEQYF. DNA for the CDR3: TGTGCCAGCACCCCGAGCAGGGACGCATACGAGCAGTACTTC.